The 23 T cell receptor beta chains below all came from one sample that was sequenced in a study of STAT5B mutations in CD4+ large granular lymphocyte leukemia. Profiled with immunoSEQ multiplex PCR; TCRdb holds only in-frame clones, not every one. The sample holds approximately 30,000 clones, approximately 80% seen once. Input material: CD4+ T cells from blood buffy coats. Source of these receptors: a human donor in good health.

This rearrangement joins TRBV30 to TRBJ1-5; 7 bases are shared with TRBD1. From germline, CDR1 is GTSNPN and CDR2 SVGIG (reference sequence). The junction had 8 bases not matched to a gene; V was cut back by 5 bases and J by 4 bases. The CDR3 has 14 residues. CDR3 in DNA: TGTGCCTGGGCCTCCGGGACAGAGAATCAGCCCCAGCATTTT. This codes for CAWASGTENQPQHF. Combining the CDR3 with reference TRBV30 and TRBJ1-5 gives the whole variable domain SQTIHQWPATLVQPVGSPLSLECTVEGTSNPNLYWYRQAAGRGLQLLFYSVGIGQISSEVPQNLSASRPQDRQFILSSKKLLLSDSGFYLCAWASGTENQPQHFGDGTRLSIL.

V is TRBV2 and J is TRBJ1-5; D is unresolved. Trimming shortened V by 4 bases and J by 7 bases, and 11 bases separated the two germline ends. The CDR3 length is 13 residues. Germline CDR1 reads SNHLY; CDR2 reads FYNNEI. The CDR3 DNA reads TGTGCCAGCAGTGGAGGGTTGTGGCAGCCCCAGCATTTT. It yields the protein CASSGGLWQPQHF.

V gene TRBV5-6 combines with J gene TRBJ2-1, with TRBD2 matching 8 bases. The CDR3 has 13 amino acids. In germline, CDR1 is SGHDT, CDR2 YYEEEE. The V gene end was trimmed by 0 bases and the J gene end by 7 bases; junction bases not matched to a gene: 0. CDR3 amino acids: CASSLAGGNEQFF. The DNA of the CDR3 is TGTGCCAGCAGCTTGGCGGGGGGGAATGAGCAGTTCTTC. Looking up the rest from reference TRBV5-6 and TRBJ2-1 gives the full variable domain: DAGVTQSPTHLIKTRGQQVTLRCSPKSGHDTVSWYQQALGQGPQFIFQYYEEEERQRGNFPDRFSGHQFPNYSSELNVNALLLGDSALYLCASSLAGGNEQFFGPGTRLTVL.

The chain employs TRBV6-1 and TRBJ1-6; no clear D gene. CDR3 size: 12 residues. Trimming cost V 8 bases and J 7 bases, with 9 bases left between them. Germline-derived CDR1 and CDR2 are MNHNS and SASEGT. The CDR3 coding sequence is TGTGCCAGCCTTTTAGGGAATTCACCCCTCCACTTT. Its translation is CASLLGNSPLHF.

The chain carries TRBV5-6 and TRBJ2-1; D could derive from TRBD1 or TRBD2 (6 bases each). Trimming shortened V by 2 bases and J by 9 bases, and 18 bases separated the two germline ends. The germline gives CDR1 SGHDT, CDR2 YYEEEE. This CDR3 contains 15 residues. This CDR3 is CASSFGGLVVGEQFF. In nucleotides, the CDR3 is TGTGCCAGCAGCTTTGGGGGGCTAGTCGTGGGTGAGCAGTTCTTC.

The chain carries TRBV5-6 and TRBJ1-5, with D tentatively TRBD1 (5 bases). Germline V gene data show CDR1 as SGHDT and CDR2 as YYEEEE. The CDR3 totals 15 residues. Trimming removed 4 bases at V and 2 bases at J, with 13 bases between. CDR3 amino acids: CASSVRGVRNQPQHF. In DNA, the CDR3 is TGTGCCAGCAGCGTGCGGGGGGTACGCAATCAGCCCCAGCATTTT.

The rearrangement uses TRBV6-1 and TRBJ1-5, with a weak D call TRBD1 (5 bases). The V and J ends lost 5 bases and 4 bases respectively, with 9 bases between them. This CDR3 contains 13 residues. Germline assignment: CDR1 MNHNS and CDR2 SASEGT. The CDR3 is CASSSGGNQPQHF. Written as DNA, the CDR3 is TGTGCCAGCAGTTCGGGGGGGAATCAGCCCCAGCATTTT.

The chain couples TRBV7-9 to TRBJ1-2; 8 bases line up with TRBD1. Germline trimming cut 0 bases from V and 4 bases from J; bases unmatched to any gene: 7. Germline CDR1 reads SEHNR; CDR2 reads FQNEAQ (reference sequence). The CDR3 is 16 amino acids. CDR3 sequence (DNA): TGTGCCAGCAGCTTAGCGGGGACAGGACAGGGCTATGGCTACACCTTC. This gives the protein CASSLAGTGQGYGYTF.

This clone was observed a single time. The rearrangement links TRBV6-1 to TRBJ1-2, with a tentative D call TRBD1 (5 bases). CDR3 length: 12 residues. Germline V lookup: CDR1 MNHNS, CDR2 SASEGT. The germline V and J ends were trimmed by 10 bases and 4 bases, with 13 bases remaining between them. The CDR3 reads CATSGSGYGYTF. The CDR3 DNA reads TGTGCCACCTCAGGGAGCGGCTATGGCTACACCTTC.

V and J are TRBV29-1 and TRBJ1-1, with TRBD1 matching 9 bases. Trimming at V came to 2 bases and at J to 5 bases, leaving 3 bases not matched to a gene. CDR3 size: 13 residues. Germline assignment: CDR1 SQVTM and CDR2 ANQGSEA. The CDR3 region is CSVELGQGTEAFF. The CDR3 DNA is TGCAGCGTTGAACTGGGACAGGGAACTGAAGCTTTCTTT.

CDR3 in DNA: TGTGCCAGCAGCTTAGTGGTAGGCACGGGGACCGGGGAGCTGTTTTTT. This codes for CASSLVVGTGTGELFF. The chain employs TRBV11-1 and TRBJ2-2, with D maybe TRBD2 (5 bases). The V and J ends lost 1 base and 5 bases respectively, with 14 bases between them. Germline V gives CDR1 SGHAT, CDR2 FQDESV (reference sequence). There are 16 residues in the CDR3.

This rearrangement joins TRBV11-3 to TRBJ2-7; possibly TRBD2 for D (5 bases). The CDR3 spans 15 residues. Per the germline V gene, CDR1 is SGHNT and CDR2 is YENEEA. V dropped 3 bases and J dropped 7 bases, with 19 bases sitting between them. DNA of the CDR3: TGTGCCAGCAGCTTCAAACTAGGTACCGTGGGGGAGCAGTACTTC. Translation gives CASSFKLGTVGEQYF.

CDR3 protein: CASSPISSGGGSTDTQYF. CDR3 DNA sequence: TGTGCCAGCAGTCCAATCTCTAGCGGGGGGGGTAGCACAGATACGCAGTATTTT. This rearrangement joins TRBV28 to TRBJ2-3; TRBD2 aligns across 12 bases. Germline trimming cut 5 bases from V and 0 bases from J; bases unmatched to any gene: 9. The CDR3 covers 18 residues. Germline loops: CDR1 MDHEN, CDR2 SYDVKM.

This chain links TRBV5-4 with TRBJ2-5, with D perhaps being TRBD1 or TRBD2 (5 bases each). The germline CDR1 and CDR2 sequences are SGHNT and YYREEE (reference sequence). With 0 bases removed from V and 5 bases from J, the gap between germline ends came to 14 bases. This CDR3 is built from 15 residues. The CDR3 loop reads CASSLDQGARETQYF. CDR3 coding DNA: TGTGCCAGCAGCTTGGACCAGGGAGCTAGGGAGACCCAGTACTTC. The variable domain in full, with the rest retrieved from reference TRBV5-4 and TRBJ2-5, is ETGVTQSPTHLIKTRGQQVTLRCSSQSGHNTVSWYQQALGQGPQFIFQYYREEENGRGNFPPRFSGLQFPNYSSELNVNALELDDSALYLCASSLDQGARETQYFGPGTRLLVL.

The chain links TRBV5-6 to TRBJ1-5; D is unclear. Germline loops: CDR1 SGHDT, CDR2 YYEEEE. The length of the CDR3 is 14 residues. Trimming cost V 2 bases and J 7 bases, with 13 bases left between them. The CDR3 protein is CASSFGLGRQPQHF. The CDR3 region has the DNA TGTGCCAGCAGCTTTGGATTGGGCCGGCAGCCCCAGCATTTT. Combining the CDR3 with reference TRBV5-6 and TRBJ1-5 gives the whole variable domain DAGVTQSPTHLIKTRGQQVTLRCSPKSGHDTVSWYQQALGQGPQFIFQYYEEEERQRGNFPDRFSGHQFPNYSSELNVNALLLGDSALYLCASSFGLGRQPQHFGDGTRLSIL.

This chain connects TRBV20-1 to TRBJ1-2, with D maybe TRBD1 (5 bases). Trimming removed 5 bases at V and 8 bases at J, with 12 bases between. CDR3 length: 11 amino acids. Germline V CDR1 and CDR2: DFQATT, SNEGSKA (reference sequence). The CDR3 loop reads CSAPTVYGYTF. The CDR3 DNA follows: TGCAGTGCTCCGACAGTTTACGGCTACACCTTC.

The rearrangement links TRBV5-4 to TRBJ2-7; TRBD2 aligns across 9 bases. Germline V lookup: CDR1 SGHNT, CDR2 YYREEE (reference sequence). J lost 0 bases, V lost 1 base, and 2 bases had no gene match. The length of the CDR3 is 15 residues. In nucleotides, the CDR3 is TGTGCCAGCAGCTTGCCTAGCGGGGACTCCTACGAGCAGTACTTC. As protein: CASSLPSGDSYEQYF.

The chain has TRBV15 and TRBJ1-2, with a weak D call TRBD1 (5 bases). CDR1 and CDR2 (germline): LNHNV, YYDKDF (reference sequence). The CDR3 extends over 14 amino acids. V was shortened by 1 base and J by 5 bases, with 11 bases between the two germline ends. In nucleotides, the CDR3 is TGTGCCACCAGCAGAGGAAGGGAGGGGTATGGCTACACCTTC. It encodes CATSRGREGYGYTF.

The V call is TRBV19, the J call TRBJ2-7, with TRBD2 as a possible D gene (5 bases). The ends were cut back, 2 bases at V and 2 bases at J, with 13 bases in the middle. CDR3 length: 15 amino acids. Per germline, CDR1 LNHDA and CDR2 SQIVND (reference sequence). This CDR3 is CASSIRADLTYEQYF. Here the CDR3 DNA reads TGTGCCAGTAGTATAAGAGCGGACTTAACCTACGAGCAGTACTTC.

The chain links TRBV11-3 to TRBJ1-1, with 7 bases that match TRBD1. Trimming cost V 5 bases and J 1 base; bases outside gene matches: 4. This CDR3 contains 14 residues. Germline CDR1 is SGHNT and CDR2 is YENEEA. CDR3 region: CASSPRQGNTEAFF. The CDR3 DNA follows: TGTGCCAGCAGCCCCCGACAGGGGAACACTGAAGCTTTCTTT.

V and J are TRBV30 and TRBJ1-5, with D possibly being TRBD1 (6 bases). There are 17 residues in the CDR3. The germline gives CDR1 GTSNPN, CDR2 SVGIG (reference sequence). V was shortened by 2 bases and J by 0 bases, with 17 bases between the two germline ends. In DNA form, the CDR3 reads TGTGCCTGGAGTAGAAGGATAGGGGGAATTAGCAATCAGCCCCAGCATTTT. Its translation: CAWSRRIGGISNQPQHF.

The chain is built from TRBV19 and TRBJ1-1; unclear D gene. Germline values: CDR1 LNHDA, CDR2 SQIVND (reference sequence). V lost 5 bases and J lost 3, with 16 bases in between. The CDR3 has 15 residues. The CDR3, as DNA: TGTGCCAGTAGTGAAGTGGGAGGTTTTGACACTGAAGCTTTCTTT. Protein: CASSEVGGFDTEAFF.

The chain joins TRBV7-2 to TRBJ2-1, with 7 positions matching TRBD2. The junction had 6 bases not matched to a gene; V was cut back by 4 bases and J by 9 bases. The CDR3 sequence is 13 residues long. The germline V gene has CDR1 SGHTA and CDR2 FQGNSA. In DNA form, the CDR3 reads TGTGCCAGCAGCTCCAGGACTAGTGGTGAGCAGTTCTTC. Encoded protein: CASSSRTSGEQFF. Combining the CDR3 with reference TRBV7-2 and TRBJ2-1 gives the whole variable domain GAGVSQSPSNKVTEKGKDVELRCDPISGHTALYWYRQSLGQGLEFLIYFQGNSAPDKSGLPSDRFSAERTGGSVSTLTIQRTQQEDSAVYLCASSSRTSGEQFFGPGTRLTVL.